Shown below are 2 T cell receptor beta chains from a single sample sequenced in a study of regulatory dendritic cells for organ transplantation. The assay was immunoSEQ multiplex PCR, and TCRdb's table has in-frame clones only and misses some. The table lists some 29,000 clones, roughly 85% of them singletons. Sequencing input: memory CD4+ T cells from blood. Stated subset: CD45RO+ memory T cells. The source of these receptors is a human donor in good health.

This clone appeared a single time. This chain uses TRBV7-2 with TRBJ2-7; D is uncertain. Germline CDR1 reads SGHTA; CDR2 reads FQGNSA. Trimming took 4 bases from V and 2 from J, leaving 15 bases between them. The CDR3 is 15 amino acids. The CDR3 region is CASSYNQNSAYEQYF. In DNA, the CDR3 is TGTGCCAGCAGCTATAACCAGAACTCCGCCTACGAGCAGTACTTC.

CDR3 nucleotide sequence: TGTGCCAGCACCACTAGGTCCCCCTACAATGAGCAGTTCTTC. Protein product: CASTTRSPYNEQFF. V usage is TRBV21-1 and J usage is TRBJ2-1; the tabulated D call, TRBD2, remains unverified against the DNA. TRBV21-1 counts as a pseudogene. This CDR3 spans 14 amino acids.